This T cell receptor (beta chain) was profiled in a study of T cells in Graves' hyperthyroidism and ophthalmopathy. Amplification of TCR beta CDR3 regions was performed using RNA transcripts as template. First-round RT-PCR targeting the TCR CDR3 was performed with the HTBI primer set. TCRdb re-derived calls from the multiplex PCR reads in MiXCR, one entry per CDR3 protein. Altogether over 300,000 distinct CDR3 sequences are present, approximately 14% being singletons, with the ten largest covering about 37%. Ophthalmopathy patients had Clinical Activity Score at least 3, NOSPECS grade at least 4, duration under 3 months. Study-level findings and limits: Ophthalmopathy cases were set apart from stable hyperthyroidism by a 13 V-J model.

This clonotype was recorded at least ten times. What it binds is unknown. The clonotype comes from a woman aged 40 to 50 with Graves' ophthalmopathy. Sequencing input: blood.

DNA of the CDR3: TGCAGTGCAGTCGACAGGACCCAAGAGACCCAGTACTTC. Amino acid sequence: CSAVDRTQETQYF. The rearrangement uses TRBV20-1 and TRBJ2-5; D is possibly TRBD1 (6 bases). V was trimmed by 6 bases and J by 1 base, leaving 12 bases between them. The CDR3 has 13 amino acids. Germline loops: CDR1 DFQATT, CDR2 SNEGSKA (reference sequence).